Presented here are 14 T cell receptor beta chains from one specimen sequenced in a study of T-cell memory formation after mild COVID-19. TCRdb called the 5' RACE reads again in MiXCR, with one record for every CDR3 protein. Among fewer than 400,000 distinct CDR3 sequences listed, approximately 13% were seen once. Material: PBMCs or a T cell subset sorted from them (not recorded which). The receptors shown here come from a man between 18 and 29 years old who had mild COVID-19 (a few samples of this study predate the infection). Cell type and time point are not known.

V gene TRBV18 combines with J gene TRBJ2-5; D gene ambiguous. CDR3 length: 15 residues. The germline gives CDR1 KGHSH, CDR2 LQKENI. V was shortened by 3 bases and J by 2 bases, with 13 bases between the two germline ends. The CDR3 protein is CASSPGWVGQETQYF. DNA for the CDR3: TGTGCCAGCTCACCGGGGTGGGTCGGACAAGAGACCCAGTACTTC.

J is TRBJ2-7 and V is TRBV20-1; D gene ambiguous. This CDR3 region has 13 residues. Germline CDR1 DFQATT, CDR2 SNEGSKA (reference sequence). Trimming took off 3 bases at V and 6 bases at J, with 15 bases between the two ends. The CDR3 is CSASKLSWVEQYF. The DNA for the CDR3 is TGCAGTGCTAGTAAGTTATCCTGGGTCGAGCAGTACTTC.

The genes are TRBV9 and TRBJ2-5, with TRBD1 identical over 9 bases. V lost 3 bases to trimming and J lost 4 bases; unmatched junction nucleotides: 4. The CDR3 totals 14 residues. Germline assignment: CDR1 SGDLS and CDR2 YYNGEE. DNA for the CDR3: TGTGCCAGCAGCGCACAGGGGGCGGGAGAGACCCAGTACTTC. This translates into CASSAQGAGETQYF. The full variable domain, completed using reference TRBV9 and TRBJ2-5, is DSGVTQTPKHLITATGQRVTLRCSPRSGDLSVYWYQQSLDQGLQFLIQYYNGEERAKGNILERFSAQQFPDLHSELNLSSLELGDSALYFCASSAQGAGETQYFGPGTRLLVL.

This clonotype was recorded many times. This rearrangement joins TRBV12-3 or TRBV12-4 to TRBJ2-1; TRBD2 matches 11 bases. The CDR3 loop spans 14 amino acids. J was trimmed by 7 bases and V by 6 bases; bases with no gene match: 5. The CDR3 region is CASSPSGGHNEQFF. CDR3 bases: TGTGCCAGCAGCCCTAGCGGGGGGCATAATGAGCAGTTCTTC.

The chain couples TRBV10-3 to TRBJ2-5; the D gene is possibly TRBD1 (6 bases). Germline V CDR1 and CDR2: ENHRY, SYGVKD. V was trimmed by 3 bases and J by 5 bases, leaving 13 bases between them. This CDR3 region has 14 residues. This chain's CDR3 is CAISDSEGVETQYF. As DNA, the CDR3 is TGTGCCATCAGTGATTCTGAGGGGGTCGAGACCCAGTACTTC.

The V gene is TRBV4-2, the J gene TRBJ1-1, with 8 bases identical to TRBD1. Trimming at V came to 0 bases and at J to 10 bases, leaving 13 bases not matched to a gene. Germline V gives CDR1 LGHNA, CDR2 YNFKEQ. The CDR3 has 16 residues. The CDR3 nucleotides read TGTGCCAGCAGCCAAGATTATACACAGGGGGTTAACGGAGCTTTCTTT. Translation: CASSQDYTQGVNGAFF.

This chain uses TRBV5-6 with TRBJ2-3, with 13 bases matching TRBD2. With V trimmed by 2 bases and J by 2 bases, 2 bases remained unmatched. The CDR3 is 16 amino acids. CDR1 and CDR2 (germline): SGHDT, YYEEEE. Written as DNA, the CDR3 is TGTGCCAGCAGCTTTGGGACTAGCGGGGTCACAGATACGCAGTATTTT. Translation gives CASSFGTSGVTDTQYF.

V gene TRBV10-3 combines with J gene TRBJ1-6; no definite D call. Trimming shortened V by 6 bases and J by 4 bases, and 13 bases separated the two germline ends. The germline V gene encodes CDR1 ENHRY and CDR2 SYGVKD. The CDR3 sequence is 15 residues long. The CDR3 is CAIRERTDYNSPLHF. DNA for the CDR3: TGTGCCATCAGAGAGAGGACGGATTATAATTCACCCCTCCACTTT.

This clonotype was picked up a small number of times. V usage is TRBV7-3 and J usage is TRBJ2-7; a weak D match, TRBD2 (6 bases). Germline CDR1 reads SGHTA; CDR2 reads FQGTGA. V was trimmed by 5 bases and J by 2 bases, leaving 13 bases between them. This CDR3 contains 14 residues. The CDR3 region is CASSRGSGPYEQYF. CDR3 bases: TGTGCCAGCAGCCGGGGGAGCGGGCCCTACGAGCAGTACTTC.

This clonotype was seen only a few times. The V call is TRBV10-3, the J call TRBJ2-3; 8 nucleotides agree with TRBD2. CDR1 ENHRY and CDR2 SYGVKD come from the germline V gene. This CDR3 contains 15 residues. V dropped 3 bases and J dropped 2; count of bases not matched to a gene: 4. CDR3 sequence (DNA): TGTGCCATCAGTGACTGGCGGGGGGACACAGATACGCAGTATTTT. This sequence encodes CAISDWRGDTDTQYF.

This chain links TRBV6-2 or TRBV6-3 with TRBJ2-2; 8 bases line up with TRBD2. After removal of 0 bases from V and 0 bases from J, the junction contained 9 bases not matched to a gene. The germline V gene has CDR1 MNHEY and CDR2 SVGEGT. The CDR3 covers 19 residues. This CDR3 reads CASSYSSLIAGTNTGELFF. The CDR3 DNA sequence: TGTGCCAGCAGTTACTCGTCGTTGATAGCGGGAACGAACACCGGGGAGCTGTTTTTT.

This clonotype occurred a few times. The V and J genes are TRBV7-3 and TRBJ2-5; D gene unclear. Trimming removed 5 bases at V and 2 bases at J, with 12 bases between. This CDR3 comprises 14 residues. CDR1 and CDR2 from the germline V gene are SGHTA and FQGTGA. CDR3 loop: CASSPTATQETQYF. DNA for the CDR3: TGTGCCAGCAGCCCCACGGCAACTCAAGAGACCCAGTACTTC.

There are many counts of this clonotype. The rearrangement joins TRBV4-3 to TRBJ2-2; D perhaps matches TRBD2 (7 bases). The germline V gene encodes CDR1 LGHNA and CDR2 YSLEER. The CDR3 extends over 15 amino acids. Trimming took off 1 base at V and 7 bases at J, with 13 bases between the two ends. The CDR3 nucleotides are TGCGCCAGCAGCCAAGTCCAGGGAGGGGGCGGGGAGCTGTTTTTT. This translates into CASSQVQGGGGELFF.

This clonotype was detected a few times. The rearrangement uses TRBV12-3 or TRBV12-4 and TRBJ2-2; tentative D call: TRBD2 (6 bases). The CDR3 spans 18 residues. Between the trimmed V and J ends, which lost 4 bases and 4 bases, there was a span of 22 bases. CDR3 DNA sequence: TGTGCCAGCAGTTCCTTGGGACTGGGGGTCGTGGTCACCGGGGAGCTGTTTTTT. It is translated as CASSSLGLGVVVTGELFF.